This passage covers 7 T cell receptor beta chains from one sample sequenced in a study of cytomegalovirus exposure and HLA in healthy donors. Both 60 Vbeta primers and 13 Jbeta primers went into the PCR. Generated by immunoSEQ multiplex PCR, the TCRdb table keeps only in-frame clones and is missing some. Of roughly 100,000 clones listed, over 70% are singletons. Sequencing was carried out using PBMCs. These receptors all come from a man aged 45-65 years in good health and CMV-seropositive.

The genes are TRBV6-1 and TRBJ1-2, with 7 positions matching TRBD1. Germline V gene lookup returns CDR1 MNHNS and CDR2 SASEGT. Unmatched junction bases numbered 12, after V lost 11 bases and J lost 6 bases. The CDR3 is 13 residues long. CDR3 amino acids: CAGKPTGLNGYTF. The CDR3 DNA sequence: TGTGCCGGAAAACCGACAGGGTTAAATGGCTACACCTTC.

The V call is TRBV15, the J call TRBJ1-5, with 7 positions matching TRBD1. Germline CDR1 is LNHNV and CDR2 is YYDKDF (reference sequence). J lost 5 bases, V lost 0 bases, and 16 bases had no gene match. The CDR3 loop spans 19 amino acids. The CDR3 DNA follows: TGTGCCACCAGCAGAGATCTAGGCAGGGGGAGTTATCGGGATCAGCCCCAGCATTTT. Protein sequence: CATSRDLGRGSYRDQPQHF.

This rearrangement joins TRBV14 to TRBJ2-7; 8 bases align to TRBD1. The CDR3 is made up of 13 amino acids. Germline V gene lookup returns CDR1 SGHDN and CDR2 FVKESK. The V segment lost 6 bases and the J segment 6 bases; nucleotides outside the gene matches: 7. CDR3 nucleotides: TGTGCCAGCAGAAGGCAGGGGGCTGGCGAGCAGTACTTC. Translating gives CASRRQGAGEQYF.

This chain connects TRBV7-2 to TRBJ1-2; D is perhaps TRBD1 (5 bases). V shed 5 bases and J shed 3 bases, with 13 bases lying between them. In germline, CDR1 is SGHTA, CDR2 FQGNSA. The CDR3 covers 14 residues. This chain's CDR3 is CASSPQGTDYGYTF. The CDR3 DNA reads TGTGCCAGCAGCCCGCAGGGCACCGACTATGGCTACACCTTC.

Only one count was recorded for this clone. This rearrangement joins TRBV5-1 to TRBJ2-3, with D possibly TRBD1 on 5 matching bases. Germline V gives CDR1 SGHRS, CDR2 YFSETQ. Trimming removed 4 bases from V and 2 bases from J, with 23 bases in between. The CDR3 has 18 residues. CDR3 in DNA: TGCGCCAGCAGCCCCGAACAGGTAGGGGATCGCGTCACAGATACGCAGTATTTT. Its protein is CASSPEQVGDRVTDTQYF.

The chain joins TRBV5-4 to TRBJ2-4; 11 nucleotides align to TRBD1. The V gene end was trimmed by 3 bases and the J gene end by 0 bases; junction bases not matched to a gene: 5. Germline values: CDR1 SGHNT, CDR2 YYREEE (reference sequence). This CDR3 is 17 amino acids long. In DNA form, the CDR3 reads TGTGCCAGCAGCTCGGGACAGGGGGTTACAGCCAAAAACATTCAGTACTTC. It is translated as CASSSGQGVTAKNIQYF.

The chain couples TRBV12-5 to TRBJ2-1; 9 bases are shared with TRBD1. Germline loops: CDR1 LGHNT, CDR2 FRNRAP. After removal of 0 bases from V and 13 bases from J, the junction contained 4 bases not matched to a gene. This CDR3 spans 13 amino acids. Here the CDR3 reads CASGLVSTGGQFF. CDR3 coding DNA: TGTGCTAGTGGTTTGGTATCCACAGGGGGCCAGTTCTTC.